The entry that follows covers one T cell receptor beta chain sequence. This record comes from a study of cytomegalovirus exposure and HLA in healthy donors. With 60 Vbeta and 13 Jbeta primers, the PCR was carried out. Assay: immunoSEQ multiplex PCR; the TCRdb copy retains only in-frame clones and omits some. The sample holds about 91,000 clones; 55% to 65% are singletons and the top ten take around 2%. The germline V gene encodes CDR1 MGHRA and CDR2 YSYEKL. V was trimmed by 0 bases and J by 4 bases, leaving 12 bases between them. CDR3 length: 15 amino acids. This TCR derives from a human donor in good health. Sequences were obtained from PBMCs. The chain carries TRBV4-1 and TRBJ1-2, with unresolved D. CDR3 nucleotide sequence: TGCGCCAGCAGCCAAGATCTTCAGGTCAGCTATGGCTACACCTTC. Amino acid sequence: CASSQDLQVSYGYTF.